The entry that follows covers one T cell receptor (beta chain) sequence. Sequencing used immunoSEQ multiplex PCR; TCRdb keeps in-frame clones, though not all of them. The data show about 120,000 clones, more than 70% seen once. This entry belongs to a study of PD-L1 blockade in urothelial cancer. Time point specified: peripheral blood 6 weeks after treatment start. V shed 3 bases, J shed 4 bases, and the junction held 9 bases outside the gene matches. The CDR3 covers 16 residues. The germline V gene encodes CDR1 GTSNPN and CDR2 SVGIG (reference sequence). The source of this sequence is a man in his forties or fifties with urothelial cancer. The genes are TRBV30 and TRBJ2-7, with 13 positions matching TRBD2. The sample was PBMCs, taken around atezolizumab (anti-PD-L1) treatment. The CDR3 loop is CAWSPRTSGRGYEQYF. The CDR3 DNA follows: TGTGCCTGGAGCCCTAGGACTAGCGGGAGAGGGTACGAGCAGTACTTC.